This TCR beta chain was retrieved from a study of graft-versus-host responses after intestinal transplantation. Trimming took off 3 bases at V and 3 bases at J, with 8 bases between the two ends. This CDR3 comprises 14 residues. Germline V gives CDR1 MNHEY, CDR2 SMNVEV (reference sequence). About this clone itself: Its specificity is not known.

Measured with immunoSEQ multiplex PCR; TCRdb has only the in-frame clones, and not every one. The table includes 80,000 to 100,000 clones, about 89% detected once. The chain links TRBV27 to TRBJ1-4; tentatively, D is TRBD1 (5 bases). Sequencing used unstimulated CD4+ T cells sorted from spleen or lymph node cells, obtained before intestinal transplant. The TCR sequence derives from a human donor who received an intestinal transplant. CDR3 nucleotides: TGTGCCAGCAGTTTCCGGACATCTAATGAAAAACTGTTTTTT. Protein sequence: CASSFRTSNEKLFF.